The 22 T cell receptor beta chains given below trace back to one sample, sequenced in a study of OX40 agonist ivuxolimab in advanced cancers. Profiling relied on immunoSEQ multiplex PCR, and the TCRdb table lists in-frame clones only, not all of them. This table holds tens of thousands of clones, roughly nine tenths found once. The specimen comprised CD4+ or CD8+ T cells sorted from blood, sampled in a trial of the OX40 agonist ivuxolimab. These receptors originate from an adult with an advanced solid tumor such as melanoma, head and neck, liver or kidney cancer.

V is TRBV18 and J is TRBJ2-3; TRBD2 might be the D (6 bases). V was pared by 1 base and J by 13 bases, with 21 bases between. The CDR3 loop spans 15 amino acids. The germline V gene encodes CDR1 KGHSH and CDR2 LQKENI. CDR3 sequence: CASSPLLASDQKEYF. The CDR3 DNA follows: TGTGCCAGCTCACCACTCCTGGCTAGCGATCAGAAGGAGTATTTT.

This sequence joins TRBV19 and TRBJ1-1; no reliable D call. This CDR3 has 13 residues. The V end lost 3 bases, the J end lost 6 bases, and 11 bases lay between the germline ends. The germline V gene encodes CDR1 LNHDA and CDR2 SQIVND (reference sequence). The CDR3 DNA follows: TGTGCCAGTAGTATCGGGCTCCGGGCTGAAGCTTTCTTT. Its protein product is CASSIGLRAEAFF.

The gene calls are TRBV5-6 and TRBJ2-1, with 8 bases lining up with TRBD2. The V segment lost 2 bases and the J segment 0 bases; nucleotides outside the gene matches: 1. CDR1 is SGHDT and CDR2 is YYEEEE in the germline V gene. This CDR3 spans 15 amino acids. The CDR3 loop reads CASSFTSGSYNEQFF. CDR3 bases: TGTGCCAGCAGCTTCACTAGCGGCTCCTACAATGAGCAGTTCTTC.

The chain recombines TRBV18 with TRBJ1-4; D remains unclear. CDR1 is KGHSH and CDR2 is LQKENI in the germline V gene. V lost 2 bases and J lost 0, with 4 bases in between. The CDR3 contains 14 residues. CDR3 region: CASSPKPTNEKLFF. The CDR3 DNA reads TGTGCCAGCTCACCAAAACCAACTAATGAAAAACTGTTTTTT.

This clone was found once. The genes are TRBV28 and TRBJ2-7; no firm D call. The length of the CDR3 is 13 residues. Germline V gene lookup returns CDR1 MDHEN and CDR2 SYDVKM. V lost 5 bases and J 2 bases, leaving 10 bases between the germline ends. The CDR3 DNA reads as TGTGCCAGCAGTCCCCCGGCAACCTACGAGCAGTACTTC. This encodes CASSPPATYEQYF. The complete variable domain, with remaining parts taken from reference TRBV28 and TRBJ2-7, reads DVKVTQSSRYLVKRTGEKVFLECVQDMDHENMFWYRQDPGLGLRLIYFSYDVKMKEKGDIPEGYSVSREKKERFSLILESASTNQTSMYLCASSPPATYEQYFGPGTRLTVT.

The chain uses TRBV4-1 and TRBJ2-7, with 9 bases aligning to TRBD1. The length of the CDR3 is 15 residues. CDR1 MGHRA and CDR2 YSYEKL come from the germline V gene. With 4 bases clipped from V and 3 bases from J, the junction kept 7 bases outside the gene matches. The CDR3 DNA sequence: TGCGCCAGCAGCCGGCCCTCGGGACAGGGCTACGAGCAGTACTTC. Its protein product is CASSRPSGQGYEQYF.

The chain couples TRBV30 to TRBJ2-5; tentatively, D is TRBD1 or TRBD2 (5 bases each). The CDR3 spans 14 residues. Germline V gene sequence: CDR1 GTSNPN, CDR2 SVGIG (reference sequence). The V end was cut by 5 bases, the J end by 5 bases, with 18 bases between. This chain's CDR3 is CAWGTGPGLETQYF. CDR3 bases: TGTGCCTGGGGGACCGGCCCTGGGTTGGAGACCCAGTACTTC.

V gene TRBV4-3 combines with J gene TRBJ1-2; D remains unclear. This CDR3 has 14 amino acids. CDR1 is LGHNA and CDR2 is YSLEER in the germline V gene. Trimming removed 0 bases at V and 6 bases at J, with 11 bases between. Here the CDR3 DNA reads TGCGCCAGCAGCCAAGATCAAATCCCGGATGGCTACACCTTC. This gives the protein CASSQDQIPDGYTF.

The genes are TRBV2 and TRBJ1-4; D call uncertain. Trimming removed 2 bases at V and 7 bases at J, with 14 bases between. This CDR3 contains 15 residues. CDR1 SNHLY and CDR2 FYNNEI come from the germline V gene. The CDR3 loop reads CASSENGPVGEKLFF. The CDR3 bases are TGTGCCAGCAGTGAAAATGGCCCGGTGGGTGAAAAACTGTTTTTT.

This sequence joins TRBV19 and TRBJ2-5; D may correspond to TRBD1 or TRBD2 (5 bases each). CDR1 is LNHDA and CDR2 is SQIVND in the germline V gene (reference sequence). V lost 8 bases and J lost 5, with 18 bases in between. The CDR3 runs to 14 residues. Written as DNA, the CDR3 is TGTGCCAGTTCAGGACAAGGAGGACGGGAGACCCAGTACTTC. Translated, it gives CASSGQGGRETQYF. The full variable domain, its missing parts supplied by reference TRBV19 and TRBJ2-5, is DGGITQSPKYLFRKEGQNVTLSCEQNLNHDAMYWYRQDPGQGLRLIYYSQIVNDFQKGDIAEGYSVSREKKESFPLTVTSAQKNPTAFYLCASSGQGGRETQYFGPGTRLLVL.

In its sample, this clone was seen a few times. V usage is TRBV28 and J usage is TRBJ1-5; no clear D gene. Trimming removed 3 bases from V and 5 bases from J, with 8 bases in between. Germline values: CDR1 MDHEN, CDR2 SYDVKM. The CDR3 spans 13 residues. The CDR3 DNA is TGTGCCAGCAGTTTTACCGGGGATCAGCCCCAGCATTTT. It is translated as CASSFTGDQPQHF.

This chain uses TRBV5-1 with TRBJ2-1, with 8 bases matching TRBD2. Germline V gene data show CDR1 as SGHRS and CDR2 as YFSETQ. The CDR3 runs to 18 residues. Unmatched junction bases numbered 12, after V lost 2 bases and J lost 2 bases. CDR3 amino acids: CASSFTAGGPATYNEQFF. The DNA of the CDR3 is TGCGCCAGCAGCTTTACTGCGGGAGGACCCGCCACCTACAATGAGCAGTTCTTC.

V is TRBV5-1 and J is TRBJ2-3, with D possibly matching TRBD1 (5 bases). Germline assignment: CDR1 SGHRS and CDR2 YFSETQ. Trimming pared 0 bases from V and 2 bases from J, leaving 16 bases between. The CDR3 runs 17 residues. The CDR3 bases are TGCGCCAGCAGCTTGGACTTGGGGCTGCAGAACACAGATACGCAGTATTTT. Protein sequence: CASSLDLGLQNTDTQYF.

The chain combines TRBV27 with TRBJ2-1, with TRBD2 matching 10 bases. The germline V gene has CDR1 MNHEY and CDR2 SMNVEV (reference sequence). V shed 4 bases and J 0 bases; nucleotides not matched to a gene: 0. The CDR3 consists of 15 residues. This chain's CDR3 is CASSSSGSSYNEQFF. CDR3 sequence (DNA): TGTGCCAGCAGTTCTAGCGGGAGCTCCTACAATGAGCAGTTCTTC.

V and J are TRBV7-8 and TRBJ1-2; D call uncertain. Germline V gene sequence: CDR1 SGHVS, CDR2 FQNEAQ. The length of the CDR3 is 15 residues. The V gene lost 1 base and the J gene lost 5 bases, with 14 bases spanning the gap. The CDR3 DNA sequence: TGTGCCAGCAGCTTAGTTCGCAGCTCTACTTATGGCTACACCTTC. It encodes CASSLVRSSTYGYTF. The full variable domain, in which reference TRBV7-8 and TRBJ1-2 provide the parts outside the CDR3, is GAGVSQSPRYKVAKRGQDVALRCDPISGHVSLFWYQQALGQGPEFLTYFQNEAQLDKSGLPSDRFFAERPEGSVSTLKIQRTQQEDSAVYLCASSLVRSSTYGYTFGSGTRLTVV.

The gene calls are TRBV9 and TRBJ2-3; no clear D. V lost 1 base and J 5 bases, leaving 11 bases between the germline ends. Germline CDR1 is SGDLS and CDR2 is YYNGEE. The CDR3 loop spans 14 amino acids. In DNA form, the CDR3 reads TGTGCCAGCAGCGTAAACCCATCCAAAGATACGCAGTATTTT. This codes for CASSVNPSKDTQYF.

The chain combines TRBV5-1 with TRBJ2-1, with 8 bases identical to TRBD2. The CDR3 is 14 amino acids. Germline V gene sequence: CDR1 SGHRS, CDR2 YFSETQ. V was pared by 4 bases and J by 7 bases, with 7 bases of the junction left unmatched. CDR3 residues: CASSAGPGGNEQFF. CDR3 nucleotides: TGCGCCAGCAGCGCCGGCCCGGGGGGGAATGAGCAGTTCTTC.

The CDR3 region is CASTYGSGGVNTEAFF. In DNA form, the CDR3 reads TGTGCCAGTACCTATGGCTCGGGCGGCGTGAACACTGAAGCTTTCTTT. The rearrangement uses TRBV19 and TRBJ1-1; D is undetermined. The germline gives CDR1 LNHDA, CDR2 SQIVND (reference sequence). This CDR3 comprises 16 residues. V lost 7 bases, J lost 0 bases, and 18 bases lay in between.

The gene calls are TRBV5-1 and TRBJ2-7, with D hard to call. V was trimmed by 4 bases and J by 2 bases, leaving 19 bases between them. CDR1 and CDR2 from the germline V gene are SGHRS and YFSETQ. The CDR3 is made up of 16 amino acids. CDR3 region: CASSLRSASVTYEQYF. Written as DNA, the CDR3 is TGCGCCAGCAGCCTAAGGAGTGCGTCGGTCACCTACGAGCAGTACTTC.

The chain couples TRBV29-1 to TRBJ2-2, with TRBD2 matching 9 bases. This CDR3 region has 15 residues. CDR1 and CDR2 from the germline V gene are SQVTM and ANQGSEA. Trimming cost V 4 bases and J 2 bases; bases outside gene matches: 5. CDR3: CSVGSGRANTGELFF. The CDR3 DNA follows: TGCAGCGTTGGTAGCGGGAGAGCCAACACCGGGGAGCTGTTTTTT.

The V and J genes are TRBV28 and TRBJ1-2; D might be TRBD1 (6 bases). The CDR3 sequence is 13 residues long. Germline V lookup: CDR1 MDHEN, CDR2 SYDVKM. Trimming left V 7 bases short and J 8 bases short, with 17 bases between. Here the CDR3 DNA reads TGTGCCAGCACCTTAGGGGGACTTTGGGGCTACACCTTC. It is translated as CASTLGGLWGYTF.

This rearrangement joins TRBV7-9 to TRBJ1-3; D remains ambiguous. Trimming removed 5 bases at V and 5 bases at J, with 13 bases between. The CDR3 loop spans 14 amino acids. The germline gives CDR1 SEHNR, CDR2 FQNEAQ (reference sequence). CDR3 protein: CASSLIPPRNTIYF. The CDR3 DNA follows: TGTGCCAGCAGCCTCATTCCCCCCCGAAACACCATATATTTT.